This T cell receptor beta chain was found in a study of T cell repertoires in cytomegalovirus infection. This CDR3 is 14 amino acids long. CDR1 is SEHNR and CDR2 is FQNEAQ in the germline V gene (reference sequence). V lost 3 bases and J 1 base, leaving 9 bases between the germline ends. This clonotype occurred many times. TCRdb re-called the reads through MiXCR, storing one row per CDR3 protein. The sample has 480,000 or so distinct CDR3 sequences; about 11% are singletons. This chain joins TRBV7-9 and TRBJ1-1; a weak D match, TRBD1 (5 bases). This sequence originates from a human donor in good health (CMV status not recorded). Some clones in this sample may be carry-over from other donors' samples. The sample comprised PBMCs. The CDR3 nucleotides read TGTGCCAGCAGCTTCGGCAGGGAGAACACTGAAGCTTTCTTT. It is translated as CASSFGRENTEAFF.